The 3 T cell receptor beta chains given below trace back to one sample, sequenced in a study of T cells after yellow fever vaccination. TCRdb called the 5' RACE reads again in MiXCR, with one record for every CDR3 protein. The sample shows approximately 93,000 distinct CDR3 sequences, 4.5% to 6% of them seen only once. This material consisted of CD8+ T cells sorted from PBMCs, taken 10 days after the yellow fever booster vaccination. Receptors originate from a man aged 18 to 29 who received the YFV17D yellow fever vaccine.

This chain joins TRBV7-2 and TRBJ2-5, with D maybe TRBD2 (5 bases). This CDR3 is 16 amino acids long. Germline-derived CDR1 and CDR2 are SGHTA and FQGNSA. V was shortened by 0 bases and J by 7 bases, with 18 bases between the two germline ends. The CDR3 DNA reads TGTGCCAGCAGCTTAGCGCTTGTAAGGGAGTATGGGACCCAGTACTTC. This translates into CASSLALVREYGTQYF.

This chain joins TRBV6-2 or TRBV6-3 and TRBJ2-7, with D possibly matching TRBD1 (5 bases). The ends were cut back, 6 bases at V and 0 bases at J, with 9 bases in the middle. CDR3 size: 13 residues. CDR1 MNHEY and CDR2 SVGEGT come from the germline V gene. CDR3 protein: CASRNRHSYEQYF. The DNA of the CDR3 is TGTGCCAGCAGAAACAGGCACTCCTACGAGCAGTACTTC.

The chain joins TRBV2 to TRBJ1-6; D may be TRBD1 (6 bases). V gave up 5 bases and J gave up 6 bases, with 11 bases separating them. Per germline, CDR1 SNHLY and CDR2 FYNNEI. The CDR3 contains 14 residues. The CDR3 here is CASSLQGPNSPLHF. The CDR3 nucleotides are TGTGCCAGCAGTCTCCAGGGGCCTAATTCACCCCTCCACTTT.